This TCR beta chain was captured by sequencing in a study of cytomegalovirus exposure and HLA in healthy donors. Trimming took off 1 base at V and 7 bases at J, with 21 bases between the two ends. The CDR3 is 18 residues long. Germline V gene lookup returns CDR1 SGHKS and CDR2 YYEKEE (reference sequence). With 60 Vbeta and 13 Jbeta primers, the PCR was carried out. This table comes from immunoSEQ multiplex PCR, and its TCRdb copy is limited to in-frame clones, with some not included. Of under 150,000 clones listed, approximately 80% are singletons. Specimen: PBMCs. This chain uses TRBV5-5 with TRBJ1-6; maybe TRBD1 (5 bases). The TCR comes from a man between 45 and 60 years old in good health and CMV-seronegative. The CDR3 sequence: CASSLINFVREKNSPLHF. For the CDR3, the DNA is TGTGCCAGCAGCTTGATTAACTTCGTCAGGGAAAAAAATTCACCCCTCCACTTT.